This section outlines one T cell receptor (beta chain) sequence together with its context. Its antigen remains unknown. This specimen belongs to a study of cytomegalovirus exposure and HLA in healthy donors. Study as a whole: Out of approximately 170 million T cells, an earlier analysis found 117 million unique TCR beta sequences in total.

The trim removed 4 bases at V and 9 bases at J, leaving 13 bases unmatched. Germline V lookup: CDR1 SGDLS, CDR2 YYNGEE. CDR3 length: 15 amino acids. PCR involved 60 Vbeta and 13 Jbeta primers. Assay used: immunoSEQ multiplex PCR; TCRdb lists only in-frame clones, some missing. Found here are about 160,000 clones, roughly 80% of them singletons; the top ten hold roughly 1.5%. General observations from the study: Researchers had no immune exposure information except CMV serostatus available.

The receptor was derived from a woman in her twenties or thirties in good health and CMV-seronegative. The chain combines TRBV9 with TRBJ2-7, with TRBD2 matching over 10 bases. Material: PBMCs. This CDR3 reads CASSPNPSGGAVQYF. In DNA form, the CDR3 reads TGTGCCAGCAGCCCGAACCCTAGCGGGGGCGCGGTGCAGTACTTC. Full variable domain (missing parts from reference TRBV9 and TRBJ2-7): DSGVTQTPKHLITATGQRVTLRCSPRSGDLSVYWYQQSLDQGLQFLIQYYNGEERAKGNILERFSAQQFPDLHSELNLSSLELGDSALYFCASSPNPSGGAVQYFGPGTRLTVT.